Here is one T cell receptor (beta chain) with its context. The data belong to a study of blood T cell repertoires in COVID-19. As for the study in general: Specimens from acute and convalescent COVID-19 originated in the United States, Italy and Spain.

The repertoire was sequenced with immunoSEQ multiplex PCR; TCRdb's copy has only in-frame clones and lacks some. In the table there are 240,000 or so clones, over 80% of which are singletons. Donors were grouped by their self-reported clinical history. The source is a man in his forties or fifties who had been exposed to COVID-19. The sequenced sample consisted of PBMCs or T cells enriched from blood (not recorded which).

This CDR3 reads CASSPDRGYGYTF. The CDR3 DNA reads as TGTGCCAGCAGCCCGGACAGGGGTTATGGCTACACCTTC. The genes are TRBV28 and TRBJ1-2; 9 bases are a match to TRBD1. Per the germline V gene, CDR1 is MDHEN and CDR2 is SYDVKM. The CDR3 has 13 residues. V was clipped by 6 bases and J by 5 bases; unmatched bases: 4.